These 7 T cell receptor beta chains were all obtained from the same sample, sequenced in a study of CD8+CD57+ T cells in acquired aplastic anemia. Profiling of TCR beta VDJ combinations and CDR3 sequences used genomic DNA as template. From the reads, TCRdb called clonotypes with MiXCR, one entry per CDR3 protein. The sample has 300,000 or so distinct CDR3 sequences, about 56% seen once. Specimen: sorted CD4+, CD8+, or CD8+CD57+ T cells (not recorded which) from PBMCs. The receptor source for this set is a human donor with severe aplastic anemia or a healthy control (not recorded which).

The chain has TRBV2 and TRBJ1-2, with 8 positions matching TRBD1. Germline values: CDR1 SNHLY, CDR2 FYNNEI. The length of the CDR3 is 14 residues. V lost 4 bases to trimming and J lost 3 bases; unmatched junction nucleotides: 4. The CDR3 is CASSGQGSYYGYTF. The CDR3 nucleotides are TGTGCCAGCAGTGGACAGGGGTCATACTATGGCTACACCTTC.

On this clonotype: A read error may produce the germline difference seen at one junction end. The V call is TRBV6-6, the J call TRBJ2-7; D remains ambiguous. CDR3 length: 14 amino acids. CDR1 and CDR2 from the germline V gene are MNHNY and SVGAGI (reference sequence). For the CDR3, the DNA is TGTGCTAGCAGTTACTTCCTCGGGCCATACGAGCAGTACTTC. As protein: CASSYFLGPYEQYF.

The table lists this clonotype with a few counts. This sequence joins TRBV6-5 and TRBJ1-1; TRBD1 might be the D (5 bases). CDR3 length equals 12 residues. The V end was cut by 0 bases, the J end by 7 bases, with 6 bases between. Germline CDR1 MNHEY, CDR2 SVGAGI. The CDR3 loop is CASSYSTVEAFF. The CDR3 DNA reads as TGTGCCAGCAGTTACTCGACAGTTGAAGCTTTCTTT.

The chain couples TRBV5-1 to TRBJ1-4, with D perhaps TRBD1 (6 bases). V was pared by 7 bases and J by 0 bases, with 10 bases between. In germline, CDR1 is SGHRS, CDR2 YFSETQ. This CDR3 contains 14 residues. In DNA, the CDR3 is TGCGCCAGCTCTACAGGGTCAACTAATGAAAAACTGTTTTTT. It codes for CASSTGSTNEKLFF.

The chain has TRBV20-1 and TRBJ2-1; possible D gene TRBD2, 6 bases. V lost 5 bases to trimming and J lost 9 bases, with 17 bases between them. The CDR3 has 13 residues. CDR1 DFQATT and CDR2 SNEGSKA come from the germline V gene (reference sequence). Written as DNA, the CDR3 is TGCAGTGCTGGAAAGGACGGAGCGGGTGAGCAGTTCTTC. It is translated as CSAGKDGAGEQFF.

About this clonotype: As the CDR3 is not closed by the conserved phenylalanine or tryptophan, this likely results from a read error. The DNA is omitted, as the CDR3 cannot be located on it reliably, and the CDR3 follows TCRdb's listing. The chain couples TRBV12-3 or TRBV12-4 to TRBJ2-7. 13 amino acids form the CDR3, both terminal residues included. The CDR3: CASSSRFRQELNT.

The CDR3 spells CASSFTGTNSPLHF. The DNA of the CDR3 is TGTGCCAGCAGCTTCACAGGAACCAATTCACCCCTCCACTTT. The chain combines TRBV7-2 with TRBJ1-6, with a possible D match to TRBD1 (5 bases). CDR3 length: 14 amino acids. Germline-derived CDR1 and CDR2 are SGHTA and FQGNSA. Trimming shortened V by 3 bases and J by 7 bases, and 10 bases separated the two germline ends. The full variable domain, completed using reference TRBV7-2 and TRBJ1-6, is GAGVSQSPSNKVTEKGKDVELRCDPISGHTALYWYRQSLGQGLEFLIYFQGNSAPDKSGLPSDRFSAERTGGSVSTLTIQRTQQEDSAVYLCASSFTGTNSPLHFGNGTRLTVT.